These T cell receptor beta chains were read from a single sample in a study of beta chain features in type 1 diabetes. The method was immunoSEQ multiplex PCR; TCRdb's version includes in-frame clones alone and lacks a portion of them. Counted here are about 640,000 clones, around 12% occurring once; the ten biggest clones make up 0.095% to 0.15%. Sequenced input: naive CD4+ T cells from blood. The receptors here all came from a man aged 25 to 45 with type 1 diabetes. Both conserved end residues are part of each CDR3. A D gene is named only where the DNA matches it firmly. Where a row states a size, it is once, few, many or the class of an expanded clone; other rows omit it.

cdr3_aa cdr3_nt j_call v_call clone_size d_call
CASSEYRGGETQYF TGTGCCAGCAGTGAATATCGCGGGGGAGAGACCCAGTACTTC TRBJ2-5 TRBV25-1 many TRBD2
CASSGLGRGGLNEQFF TGTGCCAGTAGCGGTCTGGGTCGGGGGGGCCTGAATGAGCAGTTCTTC TRBJ2-1 TRBV19 few TRBD2
CASSPPTGLETQYF TGCGCCAGCAGCCCGCCCACAGGGTTGGAGACCCAGTACTTC TRBJ2-5 TRBV5-1 . .
CASSQTTGGAYEQYF TGTGCCAGCAGCCAAACGACAGGAGGGGCCTACGAGCAGTACTTC TRBJ2-7 TRBV7-2 . .
CASRARTGEHYEQYF TGTGCCAGTAGGGCTCGGACAGGCGAGCACTACGAGCAGTACTTC TRBJ2-7 TRBV19 few TRBD1
CASSTTGYSASPLHF TGTGCCAGCAGCACTACAGGGTATAGTGCTTCACCCCTCCACTTT TRBJ1-6 TRBV7-2 . .
CASSPGQNEKLFF TGTGCCAGCTCACCGGGTCAAAATGAAAAACTGTTTTTT TRBJ1-4 TRBV18 . .
CASSTRDRNTGELFF TGTGCCAGCAGTACCCGGGACAGAAACACCGGGGAGCTGTTTTTT TRBJ2-2 TRBV27 few TRBD1
CASSLGSGDRTDTQYF TGTGCCAGCAGCTTGGGGAGCGGGGACCGCACAGATACGCAGTATTTT TRBJ2-3 TRBV5-4 . TRBD2
CASSLLSPQGALREQYF TGTGCCAGCAGCCTGTTAAGTCCACAGGGGGCGCTTAGGGAGCAGTACTTC TRBJ2-7 TRBV21-1 . .
CAWSVQSEKLFF TGTGCCTGGAGTGTACAATCGGAAAAACTGTTTTTT TRBJ1-4 TRBV30 few .
CASSLVGTAISPLHF TGTGCCAGCAGCCTGGTTGGGACAGCGATTTCACCCCTCCACTTT TRBJ1-6 TRBV4-2 . TRBD1